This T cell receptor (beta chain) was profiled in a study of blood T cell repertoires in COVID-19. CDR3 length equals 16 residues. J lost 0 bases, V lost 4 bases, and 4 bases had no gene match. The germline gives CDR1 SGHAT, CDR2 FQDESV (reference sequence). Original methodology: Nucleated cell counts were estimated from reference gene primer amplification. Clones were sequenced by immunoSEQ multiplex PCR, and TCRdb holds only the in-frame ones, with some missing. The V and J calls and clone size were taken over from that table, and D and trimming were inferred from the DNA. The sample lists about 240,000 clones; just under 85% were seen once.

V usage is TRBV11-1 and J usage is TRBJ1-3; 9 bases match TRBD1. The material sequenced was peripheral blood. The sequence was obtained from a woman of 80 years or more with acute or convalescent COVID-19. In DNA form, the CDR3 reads TGTGCCAGCAGCTCCCCGGGACAGGGCTCTGGAAACACCATATATTTT. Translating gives CASSSPGQGSGNTIYF. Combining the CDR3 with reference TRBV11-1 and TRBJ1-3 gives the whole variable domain EAEVAQSPRYKITEKSQAVAFWCDPISGHATLYWYRQILGQGPELLVQFQDESVVDDSQLPKDRFSAERLKGVDSTLKIQPAELGDSAMYLCASSSPGQGSGNTIYFGEGSWLTVV.